This is a list of T cell receptor beta chains from one sample in a study of T cells in Graves' hyperthyroidism and ophthalmopathy. TCRdb called the multiplex PCR reads again in MiXCR, with one record for every CDR3 protein. Of 600,000 to 800,000 distinct CDR3 sequences in the sample, approximately 36% are singletons; the top ten hold around 31%. The material sequenced was blood. Every receptor here comes from a woman in her forties with Graves' hyperthyroidism. Both conserved end residues are part of each CDR3. The D gene is left open where the match is weak. Rows give clone size only sometimes, using once, few, many, or a class for an expanded clone.

cdr3_nt: TGTGCCACCAGCAGGGGACAGGCCCTCTCTGGGGCCAACGTCCTGACTTTC
cdr3_aa: CATSRGQALSGANVLTF
j_call: TRBJ2-6
clone_size: many
cdr3_length: 17
d_call: TRBD1
v_call: TRBV15

cdr3_nt: TGTGCCAGCAGCTACGGGTCTAGATTAGCGGGCCCTCAAGAGACCCAGTACTTC
cdr3_aa: CASSYGSRLAGPQETQYF
j_call: TRBJ2-5
clone_size: NA
cdr3_length: 18
d_call: TRBD2
v_call: TRBV10-3

cdr3_nt: TGTGCCAGCAGGAAAGAGGTCAACACCGGGGAGCTGTTTTTT
cdr3_aa: CASRKEVNTGELFF
j_call: TRBJ2-2
clone_size: many
cdr3_length: 14
d_call: NA
v_call: TRBV2

cdr3_nt: TGTGCCAACTCAAAAGTCTCTGGGGCCAACGTCCTGACTTTC
cdr3_aa: CANSKVSGANVLTF
j_call: TRBJ2-6
clone_size: few
cdr3_length: 14
d_call: NA
v_call: TRBV10-3

cdr3_nt: TGCAGCGTTAGTACGACCCCTGAAGCTTTCTTT
cdr3_aa: CSVSTTPEAFF
j_call: TRBJ1-1
clone_size: many
cdr3_length: 11
d_call: NA
v_call: TRBV29-1

cdr3_nt: TGTGCCAGTAGTACCACCGGGGGAACAGGTCGAAATCAGCCCCAGCATTTT
cdr3_aa: CASSTTGGTGRNQPQHF
j_call: TRBJ1-5
clone_size: many
cdr3_length: 17
d_call: NA
v_call: TRBV19

cdr3_nt: TGTGCCAGCAGCTTGGAGGTCAGGGGCGGCCCTAATCAGCCCCAGCATTTT
cdr3_aa: CASSLEVRGGPNQPQHF
j_call: TRBJ1-5
clone_size: NA
cdr3_length: 17
d_call: NA
v_call: TRBV5-5

cdr3_nt: TGTGCCAGCAGCTTGGCATCCTTCCCCGGTAGCACCGGGGAGCTGTTTTTT
cdr3_aa: CASSLASFPGSTGELFF
j_call: TRBJ2-2
clone_size: few
cdr3_length: 17
d_call: NA
v_call: TRBV5-6

cdr3_nt: TGTGCCAACAGTCCCACCCACACGACAGGCACCGGGGAGCTGTTTTTT
cdr3_aa: CANSPTHTTGTGELFF
j_call: TRBJ2-2
clone_size: NA
cdr3_length: 16
d_call: NA
v_call: TRBV10-3

cdr3_nt: TGTGCCAGCAGCTTAGCGGGGGCGGGCACGACCTACGAGCAGTACTTC
cdr3_aa: CASSLAGAGTTYEQYF
j_call: TRBJ2-7
clone_size: many
cdr3_length: 16
d_call: NA
v_call: TRBV7-9

cdr3_nt: NA
cdr3_aa: CAICSAGTDYGYTF
j_call: TRBJ1-2
clone_size: NA
cdr3_length: 14
d_call: NA
v_call: TRBV10-3

cdr3_nt: TGTGCCAGCAGTGAATACCCGAATTCACCCCTCCACTTT
cdr3_aa: CASSEYPNSPLHF
j_call: TRBJ1-6
clone_size: many
cdr3_length: 13
d_call: NA
v_call: TRBV6-1

cdr3_nt: TGTGCCAGCCAGTCAGGGGGGGGTGAAGCTTTCTTT
cdr3_aa: CASQSGGGEAFF
j_call: TRBJ1-1
clone_size: few
cdr3_length: 12
d_call: TRBD1
v_call: TRBV12-3/TRBV12-4

cdr3_nt: TGTGCCATCAGTGAGTCGGGGGAGAGGGTATACTTC
cdr3_aa: CAISESGERVYF
j_call: TRBJ2-5
clone_size: NA
cdr3_length: 12
d_call: NA
v_call: TRBV10-3

cdr3_nt: TGCAGCGTTGGGAGGTCGGGGAACACCGGGGAGCTGTTTTTT
cdr3_aa: CSVGRSGNTGELFF
j_call: TRBJ2-2
clone_size: many
cdr3_length: 14
d_call: NA
v_call: TRBV29-1

cdr3_nt: TGCAGTGCCCCCCGTCCCGGGGACACTGAAGCTTTCTTT
cdr3_aa: CSAPRPGDTEAFF
j_call: TRBJ1-1
clone_size: NA
cdr3_length: 13
d_call: NA
v_call: TRBV20-1

cdr3_nt: TGTGCCATCAGGACGGGACGTACCAACTACGAGCAGTACTTC
cdr3_aa: CAIRTGRTNYEQYF
j_call: TRBJ2-7
clone_size: once
cdr3_length: 14
d_call: NA
v_call: TRBV10-3

cdr3_nt: TGTGCCAGCTCCCAATGGGGCTCCGGCCATCAGCCCCAGCATTTT
cdr3_aa: CASSQWGSGHQPQHF
j_call: TRBJ1-5
clone_size: many
cdr3_length: 15
d_call: NA
v_call: TRBV2

cdr3_nt: TGTGCCAGCAGTCCGAGCAGCGAAGGACAGGGCGTGGGCTACACCTTC
cdr3_aa: CASSPSSEGQGVGYTF
j_call: TRBJ1-2
clone_size: NA
cdr3_length: 16
d_call: TRBD1
v_call: TRBV10-1

cdr3_nt: TGCGCCAGCAGCCAGGACACGGTCGGCTACGAGCAGTACTTC
cdr3_aa: CASSQDTVGYEQYF
j_call: TRBJ2-7
clone_size: NA
cdr3_length: 14
d_call: NA
v_call: TRBV7-2

cdr3_nt: TGTGCCAGCAAAGATTGGGACGATAATTCACCCCTCCACTTT
cdr3_aa: CASKDWDDNSPLHF
j_call: TRBJ1-6
clone_size: NA
cdr3_length: 14
d_call: NA
v_call: TRBV2

cdr3_nt: TGCAGTGCTAGAGCTAGACAGGGGAACCTTTACAATGAGCAGTTCTTC
cdr3_aa: CSARARQGNLYNEQFF
j_call: TRBJ2-1
clone_size: NA
cdr3_length: 16
d_call: TRBD1
v_call: TRBV20-1

cdr3_nt: TGTGCCAGCAGCGCCGGACAGGTGATCAATCAGCCCCAGCATTTT
cdr3_aa: CASSAGQVINQPQHF
j_call: TRBJ1-5
clone_size: NA
cdr3_length: 15
d_call: TRBD1
v_call: TRBV6-1

cdr3_nt: TGTGCCAGCAGCTGGGGTGATACAGGGGCCTACGAGCAGTACTTC
cdr3_aa: CASSWGDTGAYEQYF
j_call: TRBJ2-7
clone_size: NA
cdr3_length: 15
d_call: TRBD1
v_call: TRBV27

cdr3_nt: TGTGCCAGCAGTGGGTCTGGACTAGCGGGACTCCAGAACTACGAGCAGTACTTC
cdr3_aa: CASSGSGLAGLQNYEQYF
j_call: TRBJ2-7
clone_size: once
cdr3_length: 18
d_call: TRBD2
v_call: TRBV5-7

cdr3_nt: TGCGCCAGCAGTATCGGGGCCAACTCTGGAAACACCATATATTTT
cdr3_aa: CASSIGANSGNTIYF
j_call: TRBJ1-3
clone_size: many
cdr3_length: 15
d_call: NA
v_call: TRBV10-1

cdr3_nt: TGTGCCAGCAGTTTCAGAGCGGTTCGTTTCTATGGCTACACCTTC
cdr3_aa: CASSFRAVRFYGYTF
j_call: TRBJ1-2
clone_size: NA
cdr3_length: 15
d_call: NA
v_call: TRBV28

cdr3_nt: TGCGCCAGCAGCACCGGACAGGGGGCGAATTTCAAGTCTGGAGGAGCTTTCTTT
cdr3_aa: CASSTGQGANFKSGGAFF
j_call: TRBJ1-1
clone_size: NA
cdr3_length: 18
d_call: TRBD1
v_call: TRBV5-1

cdr3_nt: TGCAGTGCTACCAGAAGTAGGGCTTTCTTT
cdr3_aa: CSATRSRAFF
j_call: TRBJ1-1
clone_size: few
cdr3_length: 10
d_call: NA
v_call: TRBV20-1

cdr3_nt: TGCAGCGTTAGCCCCGGGCCTGGCGGGGAGCTGTTTTTT
cdr3_aa: CSVSPGPGGELFF
j_call: TRBJ2-2
clone_size: many
cdr3_length: 13
d_call: NA
v_call: TRBV29-1

cdr3_nt: TGTGCCAGCAGCTTAGGTCCCAGGGGTAATTCACCCCTCCACTTT
cdr3_aa: CASSLGPRGNSPLHF
j_call: TRBJ1-6
clone_size: NA
cdr3_length: 15
d_call: NA
v_call: TRBV7-9

cdr3_nt: TGTGCCAGCAGTTACCTATCCCAAGGACAGGGTCACGAGCAGTACTTC
cdr3_aa: CASSYLSQGQGHEQYF
j_call: TRBJ2-7
clone_size: NA
cdr3_length: 16
d_call: TRBD1
v_call: TRBV10-3

cdr3_nt: TGTGCCAGCAGCTTAAATTGGGGCAAGTTTGCACTTGTAGGGTATGGCTACACCTTC
cdr3_aa: CASSLNWGKFALVGYGYTF
j_call: TRBJ1-2
clone_size: NA
cdr3_length: 19
d_call: NA
v_call: TRBV7-2

cdr3_nt: TGCGCCAGCAGCCAAGATTCTGGCCAGGGCTATGGCTACACCTTC
cdr3_aa: CASSQDSGQGYGYTF
j_call: TRBJ1-2
clone_size: NA
cdr3_length: 15
d_call: NA
v_call: TRBV4-3

cdr3_nt: TGTGCCCAACGGGACATCGGCCATCAGCCCCAGCATTTT
cdr3_aa: CAQRDIGHQPQHF
j_call: TRBJ1-5
clone_size: NA
cdr3_length: 13
d_call: NA
v_call: TRBV5-5

cdr3_nt: TGTGCCACCAGTGATTTGGCGAGGGCCTATGGCTACACCTTC
cdr3_aa: CATSDLARAYGYTF
j_call: TRBJ1-2
clone_size: once
cdr3_length: 14
d_call: NA
v_call: TRBV24-1

cdr3_nt: TGTGCCAGCAGCTTCCAGGAGTCAGGGGGCTACACCTTC
cdr3_aa: CASSFQESGGYTF
j_call: TRBJ1-2
clone_size: NA
cdr3_length: 13
d_call: NA
v_call: TRBV7-2